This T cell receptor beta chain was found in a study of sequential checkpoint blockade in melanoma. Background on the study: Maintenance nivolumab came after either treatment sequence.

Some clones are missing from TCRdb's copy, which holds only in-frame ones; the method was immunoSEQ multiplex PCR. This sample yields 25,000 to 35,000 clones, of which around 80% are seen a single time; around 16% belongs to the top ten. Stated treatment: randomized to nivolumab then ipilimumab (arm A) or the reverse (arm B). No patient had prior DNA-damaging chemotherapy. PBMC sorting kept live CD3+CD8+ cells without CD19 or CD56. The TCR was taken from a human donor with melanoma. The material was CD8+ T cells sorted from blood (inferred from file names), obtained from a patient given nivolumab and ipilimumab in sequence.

The CDR3: CASSLEGSPLHF. DNA of the CDR3: TGTGCCAGCAGTTTGGAGGGTTCACCCCTCCACTTT. V usage is TRBV28 and J usage is TRBJ1-6; the D is unclear. The CDR3 spans 12 residues. V shed 3 bases and J shed 9 bases, with 6 bases lying between them. Germline V gives CDR1 MDHEN, CDR2 SYDVKM.